The subject of this entry is one T cell receptor (beta chain). Its target is not known. Profiled with immunoSEQ multiplex PCR; TCRdb holds only in-frame clones, not every one. The sample lists 150,000 to 180,000 clones, 90% seen once, with around 18% in the top ten. The sample belongs to a study of T cell responses to AZD1222 COVID-19 vaccine. Findings and limits, study-wide: Repertoire collection took place solely once the T cell response had peaked. Baseline antibody screening turned up just a handful of seropositive AZD1222 recipients. As reported, nearly half of all spike-specific TCRs target variant regions that are unmutated. After two AZD1222 doses, spike-specific TCR breadth and depth rose versus day 0.

From germline, CDR1 is DFQATT and CDR2 SNEGSKA (reference sequence). The CDR3 runs 11 residues. The V end lost 4 bases, the J end lost 4 bases, and 7 bases lay between the germline ends. This receptor was obtained from an adult in good health. The sample in question was peripheral blood, obtained on day 0 of AZD1222 vaccination. The chain recombines TRBV20-1 with TRBJ2-5; D is ambiguous. The CDR3 is CSAKQAETQYF. For the CDR3, the DNA is TGCAGTGCTAAGCAGGCAGAGACCCAGTACTTC.